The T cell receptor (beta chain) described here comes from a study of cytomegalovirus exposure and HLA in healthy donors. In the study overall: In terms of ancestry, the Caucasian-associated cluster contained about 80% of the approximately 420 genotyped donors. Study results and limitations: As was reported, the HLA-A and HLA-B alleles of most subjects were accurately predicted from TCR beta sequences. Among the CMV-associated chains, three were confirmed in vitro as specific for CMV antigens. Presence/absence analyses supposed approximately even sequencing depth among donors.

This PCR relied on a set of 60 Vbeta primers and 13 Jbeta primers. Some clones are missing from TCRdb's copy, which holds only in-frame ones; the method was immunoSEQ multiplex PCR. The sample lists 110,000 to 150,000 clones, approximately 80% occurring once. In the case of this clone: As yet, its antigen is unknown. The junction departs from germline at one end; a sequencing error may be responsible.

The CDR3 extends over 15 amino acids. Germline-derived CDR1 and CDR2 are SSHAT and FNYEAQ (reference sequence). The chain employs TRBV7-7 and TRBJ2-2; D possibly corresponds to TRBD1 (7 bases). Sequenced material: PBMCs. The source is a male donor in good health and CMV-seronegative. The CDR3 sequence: CASSSRGANTGELFF. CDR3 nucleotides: TGTGCTAGCAGCTCCAGGGGGGCGAACACCGGGGAGCTGTTTTTT.